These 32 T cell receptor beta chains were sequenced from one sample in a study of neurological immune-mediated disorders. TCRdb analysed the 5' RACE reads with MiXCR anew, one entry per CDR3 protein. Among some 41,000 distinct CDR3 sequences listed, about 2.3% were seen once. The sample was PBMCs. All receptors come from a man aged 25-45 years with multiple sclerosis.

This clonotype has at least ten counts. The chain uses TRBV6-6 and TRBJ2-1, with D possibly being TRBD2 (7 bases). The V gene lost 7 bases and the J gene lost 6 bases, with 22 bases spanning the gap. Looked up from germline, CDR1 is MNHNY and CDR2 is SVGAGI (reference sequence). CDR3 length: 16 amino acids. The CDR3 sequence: CASIPGGGGRRNEQFF. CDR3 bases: TGTGCCAGCATCCCCGGTGGGGGGGGGCGGCGCAATGAGCAGTTCTTC.

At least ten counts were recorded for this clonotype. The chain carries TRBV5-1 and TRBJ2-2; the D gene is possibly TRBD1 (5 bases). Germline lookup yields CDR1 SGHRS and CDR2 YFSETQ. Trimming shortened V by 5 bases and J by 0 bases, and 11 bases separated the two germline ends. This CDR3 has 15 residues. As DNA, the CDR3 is TGCGCCAGCAGTGACGGACACGCGAACACCGGGGAGCTGTTTTTT. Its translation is CASSDGHANTGELFF.

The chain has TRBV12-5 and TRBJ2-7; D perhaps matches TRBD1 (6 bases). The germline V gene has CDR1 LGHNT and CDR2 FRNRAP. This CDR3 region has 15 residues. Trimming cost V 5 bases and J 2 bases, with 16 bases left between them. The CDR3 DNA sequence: TGTGCTAGTGGTCCTCAGGCAGGGGAGACCTACGAGCAGTACTTC. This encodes CASGPQAGETYEQYF.

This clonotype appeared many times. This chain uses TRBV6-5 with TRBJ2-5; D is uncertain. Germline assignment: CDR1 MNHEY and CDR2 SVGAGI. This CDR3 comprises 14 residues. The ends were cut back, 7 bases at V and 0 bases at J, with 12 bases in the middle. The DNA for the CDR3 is TGTGCCAGCACGGTTGGATGGGACCAAGAGACCCAGTACTTC. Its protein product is CASTVGWDQETQYF.

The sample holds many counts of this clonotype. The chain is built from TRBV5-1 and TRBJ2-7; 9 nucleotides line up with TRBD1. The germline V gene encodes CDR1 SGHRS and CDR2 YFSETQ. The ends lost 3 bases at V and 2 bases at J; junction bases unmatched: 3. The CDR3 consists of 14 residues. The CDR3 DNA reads TGCGCCAGCAGCTCACGGGACAGGGCCTACGAGCAGTACTTC. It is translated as CASSSRDRAYEQYF.

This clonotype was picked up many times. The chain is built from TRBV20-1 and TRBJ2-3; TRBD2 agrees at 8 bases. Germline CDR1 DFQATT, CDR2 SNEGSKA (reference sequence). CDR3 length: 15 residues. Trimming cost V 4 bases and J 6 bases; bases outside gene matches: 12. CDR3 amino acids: CSATPPAGGLDTQYF. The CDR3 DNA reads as TGCAGTGCTACCCCTCCGGCGGGAGGTCTTGATACGCAGTATTTT.

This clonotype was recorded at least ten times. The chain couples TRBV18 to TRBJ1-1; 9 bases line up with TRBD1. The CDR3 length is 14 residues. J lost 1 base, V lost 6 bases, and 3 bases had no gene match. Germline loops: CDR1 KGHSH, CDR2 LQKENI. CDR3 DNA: TGTGCCAGCTCGAGACAGGGGGAGAACACTGAAGCTTTCTTT. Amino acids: CASSRQGENTEAFF.

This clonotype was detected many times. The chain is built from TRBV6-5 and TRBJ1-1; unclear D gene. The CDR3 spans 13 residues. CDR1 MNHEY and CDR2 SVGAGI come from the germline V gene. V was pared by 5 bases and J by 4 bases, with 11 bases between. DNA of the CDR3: TGTGCCAGCAGTGTTGGGGAACGCACTGAAGCTTTCTTT. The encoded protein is CASSVGERTEAFF.

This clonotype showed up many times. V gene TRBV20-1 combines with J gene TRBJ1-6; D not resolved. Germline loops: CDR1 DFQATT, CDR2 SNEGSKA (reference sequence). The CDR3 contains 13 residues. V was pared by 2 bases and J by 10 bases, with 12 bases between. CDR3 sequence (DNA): TGCAGTGCTAGACCTACAGAAGGCTCACCCCTCCACTTT. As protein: CSARPTEGSPLHF.

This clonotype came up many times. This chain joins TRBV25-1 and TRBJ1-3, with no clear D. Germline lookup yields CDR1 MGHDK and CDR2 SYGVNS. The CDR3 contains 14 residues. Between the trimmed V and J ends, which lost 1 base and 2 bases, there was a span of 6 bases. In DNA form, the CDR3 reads TGTGCCAGCAGTGAATTAGGGACTGGAAACACCATATATTTT. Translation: CASSELGTGNTIYF.

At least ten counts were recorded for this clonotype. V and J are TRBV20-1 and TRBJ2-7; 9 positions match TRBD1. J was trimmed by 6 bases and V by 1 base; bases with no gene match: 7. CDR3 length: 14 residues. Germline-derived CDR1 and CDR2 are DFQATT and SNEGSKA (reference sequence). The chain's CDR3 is CSARAGQGGVEQYF. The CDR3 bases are TGCAGTGCTAGAGCGGGACAGGGTGGGGTCGAGCAGTACTTC.

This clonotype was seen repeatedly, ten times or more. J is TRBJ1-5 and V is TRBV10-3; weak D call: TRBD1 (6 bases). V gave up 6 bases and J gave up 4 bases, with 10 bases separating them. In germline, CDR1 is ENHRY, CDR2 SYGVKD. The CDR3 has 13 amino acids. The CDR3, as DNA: TGTGCCATCAGCGGGACACTTAATCAGCCCCAGCATTTT. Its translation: CAISGTLNQPQHF.

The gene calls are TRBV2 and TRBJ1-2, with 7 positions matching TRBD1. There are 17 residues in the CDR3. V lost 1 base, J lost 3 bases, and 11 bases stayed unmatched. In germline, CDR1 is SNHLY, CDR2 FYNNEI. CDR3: CASSEDGRGELDYGYTF. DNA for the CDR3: TGTGCCAGCAGTGAAGATGGCAGGGGGGAATTGGACTATGGCTACACCTTC.

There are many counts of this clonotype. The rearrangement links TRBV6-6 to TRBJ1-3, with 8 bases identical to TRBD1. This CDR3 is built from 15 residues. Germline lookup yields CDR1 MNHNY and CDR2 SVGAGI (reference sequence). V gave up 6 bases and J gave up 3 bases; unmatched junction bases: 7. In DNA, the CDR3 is TGTGCCAGCAGACTTCCAGGGGGCGATGGAAACACCATATATTTT. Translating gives CASRLPGGDGNTIYF.

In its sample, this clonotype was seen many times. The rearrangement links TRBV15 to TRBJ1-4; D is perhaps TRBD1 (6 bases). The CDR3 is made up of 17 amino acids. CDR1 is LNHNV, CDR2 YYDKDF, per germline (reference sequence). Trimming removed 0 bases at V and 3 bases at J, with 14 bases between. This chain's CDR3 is CATSRDGAGAPNEKLFF. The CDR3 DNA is TGTGCCACCAGCAGAGACGGGGCGGGGGCGCCTAATGAAAAACTGTTTTTT.

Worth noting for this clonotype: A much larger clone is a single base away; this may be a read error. CDR3 DNA sequence: TGCAGTGCTTGTGTGGGGAACACTGAAGCTTTCTTT. Its protein product is CSACVGNTEAFF. The chain carries TRBV20-1 and TRBJ1-1, with unresolved D. Trimming stripped 5 bases from V and 1 base from J, with 8 bases between. Per the germline V gene, CDR1 is DFQATT and CDR2 is SNEGSKA (reference sequence). The CDR3 extends over 12 amino acids.

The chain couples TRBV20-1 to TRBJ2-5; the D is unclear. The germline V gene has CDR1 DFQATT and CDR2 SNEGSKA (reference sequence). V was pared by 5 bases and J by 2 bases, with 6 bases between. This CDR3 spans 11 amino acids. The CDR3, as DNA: TGCAGTGCTCACAGACAAGAGACCCAGTACTTC. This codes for CSAHRQETQYF.

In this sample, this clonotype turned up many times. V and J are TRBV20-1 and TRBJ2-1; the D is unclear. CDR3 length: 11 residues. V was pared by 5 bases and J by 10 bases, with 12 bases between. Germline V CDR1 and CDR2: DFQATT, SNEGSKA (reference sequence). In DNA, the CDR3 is TGCAGTGCTCGCCGGTCCGCCGAGCAGTTCTTC. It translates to CSARRSAEQFF.

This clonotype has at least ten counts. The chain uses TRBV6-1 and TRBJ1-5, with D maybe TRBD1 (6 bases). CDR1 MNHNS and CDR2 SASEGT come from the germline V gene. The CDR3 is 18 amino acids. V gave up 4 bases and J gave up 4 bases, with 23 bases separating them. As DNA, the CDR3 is TGTGCCAGCAGTGGGATACAGGGTCTAGGGCGGGGTAATCAGCCCCAGCATTTT. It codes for CASSGIQGLGRGNQPQHF.

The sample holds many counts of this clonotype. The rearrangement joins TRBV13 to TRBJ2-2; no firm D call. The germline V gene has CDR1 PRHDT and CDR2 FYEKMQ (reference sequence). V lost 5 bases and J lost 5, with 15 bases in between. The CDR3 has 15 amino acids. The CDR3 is CASSPHAGSTGELFF. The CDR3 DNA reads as TGTGCCAGCAGCCCTCACGCCGGGTCAACCGGGGAGCTGTTTTTT.

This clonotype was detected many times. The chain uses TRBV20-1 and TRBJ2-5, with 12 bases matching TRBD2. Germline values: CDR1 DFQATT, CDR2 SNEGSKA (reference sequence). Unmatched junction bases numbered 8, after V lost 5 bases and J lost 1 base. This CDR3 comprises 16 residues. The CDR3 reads CSAPGLAGGSQETQYF. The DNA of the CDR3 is TGCAGTGCTCCTGGGCTAGCGGGAGGGTCCCAAGAGACCCAGTACTTC.

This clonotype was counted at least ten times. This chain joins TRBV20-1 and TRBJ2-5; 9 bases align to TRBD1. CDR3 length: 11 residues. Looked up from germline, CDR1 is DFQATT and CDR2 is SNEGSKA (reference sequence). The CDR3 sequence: CGTGTLETQYF. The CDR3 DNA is TGCGGGACAGGGACTTTAGAGACCCAGTACTTC.

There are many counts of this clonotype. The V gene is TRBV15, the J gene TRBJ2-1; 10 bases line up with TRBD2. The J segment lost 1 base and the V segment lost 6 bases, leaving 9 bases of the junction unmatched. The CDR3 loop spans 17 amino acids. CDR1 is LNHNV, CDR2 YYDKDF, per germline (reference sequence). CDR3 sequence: CATSLGVAGGSYNEQFF. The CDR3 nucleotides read TGTGCCACCAGTCTGGGGGTAGCGGGAGGTTCCTACAATGAGCAGTTCTTC.

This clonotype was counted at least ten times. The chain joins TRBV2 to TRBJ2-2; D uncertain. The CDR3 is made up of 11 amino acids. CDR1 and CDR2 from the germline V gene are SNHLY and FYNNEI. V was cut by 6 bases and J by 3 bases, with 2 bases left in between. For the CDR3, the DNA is TGTGCCAGCAGGGACACCGGGGAGCTGTTTTTT. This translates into CASRDTGELFF.

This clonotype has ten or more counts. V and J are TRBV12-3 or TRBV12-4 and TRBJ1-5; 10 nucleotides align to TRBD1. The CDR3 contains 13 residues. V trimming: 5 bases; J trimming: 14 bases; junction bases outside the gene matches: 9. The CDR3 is CASSPMETGGKHF. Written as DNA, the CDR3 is TGTGCCAGCAGTCCAATGGAGACAGGGGGCAAGCATTTT.

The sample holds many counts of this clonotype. CDR3 DNA: TGTGCCAGCAGTGACGCTAGCGGGAGTGGCAATGAGCAGTTCTTC. Protein: CASSDASGSGNEQFF. The chain uses TRBV6-4 and TRBJ2-1; 10 bases are shared with TRBD2. The V gene's germline CDR1 is MRHNA and CDR2 SNTAGT. The CDR3 is 15 residues long. V shed 2 bases, J shed 6 bases, and the junction held 4 bases outside the gene matches.

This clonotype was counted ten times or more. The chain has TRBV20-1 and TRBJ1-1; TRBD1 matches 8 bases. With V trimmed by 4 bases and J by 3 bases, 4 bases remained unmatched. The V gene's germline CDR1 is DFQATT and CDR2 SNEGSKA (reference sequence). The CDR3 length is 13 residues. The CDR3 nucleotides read TGCAGTGCTAAACAGGGGGAGGACACTGAAGCTTTCTTT. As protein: CSAKQGEDTEAFF.

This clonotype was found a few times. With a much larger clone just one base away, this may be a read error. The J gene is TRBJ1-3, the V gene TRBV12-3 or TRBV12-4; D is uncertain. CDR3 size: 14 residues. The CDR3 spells CASSPTRSGKTIYF. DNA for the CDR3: TGTGCCAGCAGCCCTACAAGGAGCGGAAAAACCATATATTTT.

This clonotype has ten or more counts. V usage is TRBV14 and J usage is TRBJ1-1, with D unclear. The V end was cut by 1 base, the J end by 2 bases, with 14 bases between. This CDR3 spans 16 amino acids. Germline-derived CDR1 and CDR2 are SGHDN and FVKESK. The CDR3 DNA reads TGTGCCAGCAGCCAAGTATTTGCGAGACCCAACACTGAAGCTTTCTTT. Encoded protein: CASSQVFARPNTEAFF.

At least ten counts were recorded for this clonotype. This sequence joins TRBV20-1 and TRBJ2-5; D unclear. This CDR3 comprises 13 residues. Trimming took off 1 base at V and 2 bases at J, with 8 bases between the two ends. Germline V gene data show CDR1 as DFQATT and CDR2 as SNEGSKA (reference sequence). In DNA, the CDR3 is TGCAGTGCTAGAGGGACCGTACAAGAGACCCAGTACTTC. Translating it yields CSARGTVQETQYF.

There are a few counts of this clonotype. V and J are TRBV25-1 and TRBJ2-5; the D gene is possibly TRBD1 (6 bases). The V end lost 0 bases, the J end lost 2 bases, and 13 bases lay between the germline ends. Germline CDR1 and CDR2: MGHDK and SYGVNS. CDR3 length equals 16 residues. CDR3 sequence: CASSEYQTGTQETQYF. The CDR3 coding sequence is TGTGCCAGCAGTGAATACCAAACAGGGACGCAAGAGACCCAGTACTTC.

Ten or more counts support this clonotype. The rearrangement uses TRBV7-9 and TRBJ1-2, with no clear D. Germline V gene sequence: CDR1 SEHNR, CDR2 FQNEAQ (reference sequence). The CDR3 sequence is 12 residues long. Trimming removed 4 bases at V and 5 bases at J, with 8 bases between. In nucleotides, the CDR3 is TGTGCCAGCAGCTCGGGGATTTATGGCTACACCTTC. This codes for CASSSGIYGYTF.